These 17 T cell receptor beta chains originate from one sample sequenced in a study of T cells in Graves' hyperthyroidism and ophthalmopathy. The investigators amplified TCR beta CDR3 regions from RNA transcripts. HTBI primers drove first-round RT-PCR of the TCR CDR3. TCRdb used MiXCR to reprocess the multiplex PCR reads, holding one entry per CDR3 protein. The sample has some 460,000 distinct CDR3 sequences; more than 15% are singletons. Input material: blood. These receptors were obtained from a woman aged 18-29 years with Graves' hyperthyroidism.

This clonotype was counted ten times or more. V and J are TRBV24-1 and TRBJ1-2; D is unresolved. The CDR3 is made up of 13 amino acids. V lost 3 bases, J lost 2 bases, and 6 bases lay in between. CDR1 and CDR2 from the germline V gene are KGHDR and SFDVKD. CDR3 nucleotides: TGTGCCACCAGTGATAGTTGGAACTATGGCTACACCTTC. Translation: CATSDSWNYGYTF.

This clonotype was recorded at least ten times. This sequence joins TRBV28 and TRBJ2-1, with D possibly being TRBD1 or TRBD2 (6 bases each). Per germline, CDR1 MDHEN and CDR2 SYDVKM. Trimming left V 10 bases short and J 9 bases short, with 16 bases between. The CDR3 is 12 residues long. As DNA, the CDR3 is TGTGCCACCCTCGATGGGGGGCCTGAGCAGTTCTTC. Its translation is CATLDGGPEQFF.

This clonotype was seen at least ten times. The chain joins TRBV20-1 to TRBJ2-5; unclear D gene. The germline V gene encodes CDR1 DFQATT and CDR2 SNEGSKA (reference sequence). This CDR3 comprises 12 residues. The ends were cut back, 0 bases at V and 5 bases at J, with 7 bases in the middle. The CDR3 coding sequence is TGCAGTGCTAGAGACACCGCGGAGACCCAGTACTTC. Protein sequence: CSARDTAETQYF.

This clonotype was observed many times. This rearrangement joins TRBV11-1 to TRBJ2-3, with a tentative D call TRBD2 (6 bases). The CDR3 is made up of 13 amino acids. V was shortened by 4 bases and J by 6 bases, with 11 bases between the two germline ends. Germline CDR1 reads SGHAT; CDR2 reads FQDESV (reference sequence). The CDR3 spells CASSSEGSDTQYF. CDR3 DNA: TGTGCCAGCAGCTCGGAGGGCAGTGATACGCAGTATTTT. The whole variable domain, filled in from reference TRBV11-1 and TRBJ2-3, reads EAEVAQSPRYKITEKSQAVAFWCDPISGHATLYWYRQILGQGPELLVQFQDESVVDDSQLPKDRFSAERLKGVDSTLKIQPAELGDSAMYLCASSSEGSDTQYFGPGTRLTVL.

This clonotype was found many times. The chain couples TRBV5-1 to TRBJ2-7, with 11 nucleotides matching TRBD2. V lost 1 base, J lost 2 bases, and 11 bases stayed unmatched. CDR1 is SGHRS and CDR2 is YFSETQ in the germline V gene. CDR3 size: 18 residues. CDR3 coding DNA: TGCGCCAGCAGCTTGAGGGTACTAGCGGGGGACCGTACCTACGAGCAGTACTTC. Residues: CASSLRVLAGDRTYEQYF.

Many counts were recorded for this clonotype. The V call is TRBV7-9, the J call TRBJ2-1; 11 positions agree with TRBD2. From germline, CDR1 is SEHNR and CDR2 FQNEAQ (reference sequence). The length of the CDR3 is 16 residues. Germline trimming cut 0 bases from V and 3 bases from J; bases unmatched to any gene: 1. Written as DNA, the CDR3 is TGTGCCAGCAGCTTAGCCGGGACTAGCGGCTACAATGAGCAGTTCTTC. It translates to CASSLAGTSGYNEQFF.

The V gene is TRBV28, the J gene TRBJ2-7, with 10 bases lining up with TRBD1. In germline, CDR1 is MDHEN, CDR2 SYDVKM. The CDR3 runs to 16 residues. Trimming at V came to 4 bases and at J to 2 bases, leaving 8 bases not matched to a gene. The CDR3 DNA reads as TGTGCCAGCAGTTACTCCGGGACAGGGGCCCCCTACGAGCAGTACTTC. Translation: CASSYSGTGAPYEQYF.

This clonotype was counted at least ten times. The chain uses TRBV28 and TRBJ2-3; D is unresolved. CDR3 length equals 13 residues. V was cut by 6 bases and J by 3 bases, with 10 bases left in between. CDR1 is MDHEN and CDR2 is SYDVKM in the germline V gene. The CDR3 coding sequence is TGTGCCAGCAGCTCCCCACCGACAGATACGCAGTATTTT. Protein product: CASSSPPTDTQYF.

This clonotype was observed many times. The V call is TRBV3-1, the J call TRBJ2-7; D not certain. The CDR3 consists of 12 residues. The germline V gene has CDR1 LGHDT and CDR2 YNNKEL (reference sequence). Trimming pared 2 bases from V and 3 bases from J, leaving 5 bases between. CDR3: CASSQNHYEQYF. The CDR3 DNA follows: TGTGCCAGCAGCCAAAACCACTACGAGCAGTACTTC.

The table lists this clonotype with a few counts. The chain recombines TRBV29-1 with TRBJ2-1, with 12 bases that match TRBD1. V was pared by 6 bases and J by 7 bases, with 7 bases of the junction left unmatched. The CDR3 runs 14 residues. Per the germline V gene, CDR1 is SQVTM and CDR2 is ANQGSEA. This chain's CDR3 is CSVLGQGARNEQFF. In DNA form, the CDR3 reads TGCAGCGTCTTGGGACAGGGGGCTCGAAATGAGCAGTTCTTC.

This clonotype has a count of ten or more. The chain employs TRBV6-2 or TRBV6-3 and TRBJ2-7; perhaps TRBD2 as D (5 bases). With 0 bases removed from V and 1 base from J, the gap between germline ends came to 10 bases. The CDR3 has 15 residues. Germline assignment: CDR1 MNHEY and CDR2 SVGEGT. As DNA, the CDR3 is TGTGCCAGCAGTTACTCTGATCGGGGATCCTACGAGCAGTACTTC. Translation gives CASSYSDRGSYEQYF.

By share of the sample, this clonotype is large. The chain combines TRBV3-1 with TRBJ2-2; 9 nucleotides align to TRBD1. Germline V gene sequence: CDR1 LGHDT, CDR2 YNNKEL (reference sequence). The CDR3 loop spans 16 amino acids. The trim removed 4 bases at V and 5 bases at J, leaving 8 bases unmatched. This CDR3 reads CASSPRQGEATGELFF. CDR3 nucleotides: TGTGCCAGCAGCCCTAGACAGGGGGAGGCTACCGGGGAGCTGTTTTTT.

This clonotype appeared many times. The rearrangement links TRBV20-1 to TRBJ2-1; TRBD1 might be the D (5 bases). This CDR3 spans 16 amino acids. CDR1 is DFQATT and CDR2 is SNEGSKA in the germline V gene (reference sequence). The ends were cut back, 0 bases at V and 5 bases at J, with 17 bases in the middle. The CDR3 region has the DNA TGCAGTGCTAGAGATAATCGGCCTCCCAGGGACAATGAGCAGTTCTTC. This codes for CSARDNRPPRDNEQFF.

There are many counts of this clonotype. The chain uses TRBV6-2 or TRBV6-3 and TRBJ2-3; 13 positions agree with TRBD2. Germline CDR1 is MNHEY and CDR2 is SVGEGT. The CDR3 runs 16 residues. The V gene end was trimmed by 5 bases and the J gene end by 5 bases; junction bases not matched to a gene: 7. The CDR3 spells CASSGGTSGEVDTQYF. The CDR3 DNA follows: TGTGCCAGCAGTGGAGGGACTAGCGGGGAGGTAGATACGCAGTATTTT.

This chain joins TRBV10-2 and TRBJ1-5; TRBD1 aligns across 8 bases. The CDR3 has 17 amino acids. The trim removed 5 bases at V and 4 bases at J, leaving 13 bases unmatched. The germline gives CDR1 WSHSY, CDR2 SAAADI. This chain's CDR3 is CASSKGQGGRGNQPQHF. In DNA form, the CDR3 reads TGCGCCAGCAGTAAAGGACAGGGAGGAAGGGGAAATCAGCCCCAGCATTTT.

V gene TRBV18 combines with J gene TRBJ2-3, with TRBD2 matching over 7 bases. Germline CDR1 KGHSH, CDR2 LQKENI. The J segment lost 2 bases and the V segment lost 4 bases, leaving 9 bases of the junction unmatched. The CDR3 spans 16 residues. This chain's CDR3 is CASSLSGSGHTDTQYF. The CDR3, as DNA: TGTGCCAGCTCACTTTCTGGTAGCGGGCACACAGATACGCAGTATTTT.

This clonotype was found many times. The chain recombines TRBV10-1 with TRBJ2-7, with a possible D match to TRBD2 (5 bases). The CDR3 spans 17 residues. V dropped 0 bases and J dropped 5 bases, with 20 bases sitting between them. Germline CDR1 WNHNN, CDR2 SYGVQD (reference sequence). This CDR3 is CASSESRVGLGVDEQYF. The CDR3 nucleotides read TGCGCCAGCAGTGAGTCGAGAGTCGGACTTGGCGTTGACGAGCAGTACTTC.